The clone carrying this T cell receptor (beta chain) was recorded only once. The data derive from a study of blood T cell repertoires in COVID-19. Study as a whole: Samples of COVID-19 (acute and convalescent) were obtained from the United States, Italy and Spain. The cDNA or gDNA used as material had been derived from T cells, B-cell-depleted T cells, or PBMCs.

Seattle's cohort entered during active infection and was followed longitudinally. In the original workflow: For nucleated cells, counts were estimated from reference gene primer amplification. Using immunoSEQ multiplex PCR, the repertoire was profiled, and TCRdb retains in-frame clones only, with some absent. Clone size and V and J calls were adopted from that table, with D and trimming inferred from the DNA. The sample lists approximately 480,000 clones, roughly nine tenths seen once, with around 0.92% in the top ten. Trimming removed 5 bases from V and 4 bases from J; junction bases left unmatched: 9. In germline, CDR1 is SNHLY, CDR2 FYNNEI. The CDR3 sequence is 15 residues long.

The sample consisted of peripheral blood. The chain joins TRBV2 to TRBJ2-5; 8 nucleotides line up with TRBD2. The clonotype was recovered from a man aged 18 to 29 with COVID-19, enrolled during active disease. The CDR3 DNA reads TGTGCCAGCAGTTCTTCCGGGACTAGGGCAGAGACCCAGTACTTC. Amino acid sequence: CASSSSGTRAETQYF.